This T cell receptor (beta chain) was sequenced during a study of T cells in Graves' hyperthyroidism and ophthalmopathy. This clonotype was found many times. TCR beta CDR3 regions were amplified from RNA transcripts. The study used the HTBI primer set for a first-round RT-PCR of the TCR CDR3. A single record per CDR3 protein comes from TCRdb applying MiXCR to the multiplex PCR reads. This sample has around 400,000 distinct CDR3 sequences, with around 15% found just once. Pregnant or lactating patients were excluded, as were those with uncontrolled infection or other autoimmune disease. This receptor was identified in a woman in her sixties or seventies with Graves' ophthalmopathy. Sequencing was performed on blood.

This CDR3 reads CASSRREDDGELFF. DNA for the CDR3: TGCGCCAGCAGCCGGCGGGAGGATGACGGGGAGCTGTTTTTT. V and J are TRBV4-1 and TRBJ2-2; 8 bases are a match to TRBD2. This CDR3 has 14 residues. With 4 bases clipped from V and 7 bases from J, the junction kept 5 bases outside the gene matches. Germline assignment: CDR1 MGHRA and CDR2 YSYEKL.